These 8 T cell receptor beta chains originate from one sample sequenced in a study of blood T cell repertoires in COVID-19. The method was immunoSEQ multiplex PCR; TCRdb's version includes in-frame clones alone and lacks a portion of them. Among 110,000 to 150,000 clones listed, about 76% were seen once. The sample comprised peripheral blood. The receptors come from a woman aged 70-85 years with COVID-19, enrolled during active disease.

This chain links TRBV28 with TRBJ2-5, with 12 bases aligning to TRBD1. V dropped 5 bases and J dropped 5; count of bases not matched to a gene: 12. CDR1 is MDHEN, CDR2 SYDVKM, per germline. CDR3 length: 17 residues. This CDR3 is CASSPPGQGALSETQYF. The CDR3 DNA reads as TGTGCCAGCAGTCCCCCGGGACAGGGGGCTTTATCGGAGACCCAGTACTTC.

The chain carries TRBV11-2 and TRBJ2-1, with 8 bases identical to TRBD1. Germline V gene sequence: CDR1 SGHAT, CDR2 FQNNGV. The trim removed 6 bases at V and 4 bases at J, leaving 8 bases unmatched. The CDR3 loop spans 15 amino acids. The CDR3 loop reads CASSYRDRPYNEQFF. The CDR3 DNA is TGTGCCAGCAGTTACCGGGACAGGCCTTACAATGAGCAGTTCTTC.

V and J are TRBV11-2 and TRBJ2-7; D unresolved. The CDR3 has 15 residues. Trimming stripped 1 base from V and 6 bases from J, with 16 bases between. Germline CDR1 SGHAT, CDR2 FQNNGV. The CDR3 DNA reads as TGTGCCAGCAGCTTAGGGCGCGGTCGCGGCGGCGAGCAGTACTTC. The encoded protein is CASSLGRGRGGEQYF.

The rearrangement joins TRBV4-1 to TRBJ1-2; D is ambiguous. The CDR3 is made up of 15 amino acids. Trimming took off 4 bases at V and 6 bases at J, with 18 bases between the two ends. In germline, CDR1 is MGHRA, CDR2 YSYEKL. In DNA, the CDR3 is TGCGCCAGCAGCCTCCTCCGAGGGTTTGGGGATGGCTACACCTTC. Translated: CASSLLRGFGDGYTF.

The J gene is TRBJ1-6, the V gene TRBV4-1; the match to TRBD1 covers 7 bases. The CDR3 sequence is 15 residues long. Germline CDR1 MGHRA, CDR2 YSYEKL. With V trimmed by 5 bases and J by 10 bases, 11 bases remained unmatched. The CDR3 coding sequence is TGCGCCAGCAGCTCTTCCGGGACAGCTCCCTCACCCCTCCACTTT. Translation: CASSSSGTAPSPLHF.

CDR3 DNA: TGTGCCAGCAGTTTAAGGGCAGGGGGCTTTGTTACTAATGAAAAACTGTTTTTT. The encoded protein is CASSLRAGGFVTNEKLFF. The chain combines TRBV28 with TRBJ1-4; 8 bases are a match to TRBD1. Germline assignment: CDR1 MDHEN and CDR2 SYDVKM. The CDR3 has 18 residues. V trimming: 2 bases; J trimming: 2 bases; junction bases outside the gene matches: 10.

Here the CDR3 reads CASSEARIGNTIYF. The DNA for the CDR3 is TGTGCCAGCAGTGAAGCGAGGATCGGAAACACCATATATTTT. The rearrangement uses TRBV6-1 and TRBJ1-3; D gene unclear. This CDR3 is built from 14 residues. Between the trimmed V and J ends, which lost 0 bases and 4 bases, there was a span of 7 bases. Per germline, CDR1 MNHNS and CDR2 SASEGT.

The chain employs TRBV30 and TRBJ1-2; 9 bases fit TRBD1. This CDR3 comprises 15 residues. Germline V gives CDR1 GTSNPN, CDR2 SVGIG (reference sequence). Trimming removed 2 bases from V and 2 bases from J; junction bases left unmatched: 6. CDR3 in amino acids: CAWSKGTGINYGYTF. As DNA, the CDR3 is TGTGCCTGGAGTAAGGGGACAGGGATCAACTATGGCTACACCTTC.